A selection of T cell receptor beta chains follows, all from one sample in a study of T cell responses to AZD1222 COVID-19 vaccine. TCRdb keeps only in-frame clones here, not all; method: immunoSEQ multiplex PCR. Among around 99,000 clones, 87% were seen once, and the ten largest hold approximately 5%. The starting material was peripheral blood, obtained on day 0 of AZD1222 vaccination. These receptors originate from an adult in good health. The conserved cysteine and the conserved F or W are not part of the CDR3 here. Fields, in order: CDR3 length, D gene, V gene, CDR3 protein. D genes are given only for firm matches.

len: 12
d_gene: .
v_gene: TRBV5-6
CDR3aa: ASSLYPGWDGYT

len: 15
d_gene: .
v_gene: TRBV3-1/TRBV3-2
CDR3aa: ASSQGASGRGYNEQF

len: 12
d_gene: .
v_gene: TRBV30
CDR3aa: AWRYVPSTDTQY

len: 12
d_gene: .
v_gene: TRBV5-8
CDR3aa: ASSLAGRSEKLF

len: 13
d_gene: TRBD2
v_gene: TRBV27
CDR3aa: ASRRAGGLNNEQF

len: 13
d_gene: .
v_gene: TRBV7-9
CDR3aa: ASSPDGGSKNIQY

len: 11
d_gene: .
v_gene: TRBV6-6
CDR3aa: ASSYDTNYGYT

len: 11
d_gene: .
v_gene: TRBV6-1
CDR3aa: ASSEQGDTEAF

len: 14
d_gene: .
v_gene: TRBV2
CDR3aa: ASSRVASSYNSPLH

len: 13
d_gene: .
v_gene: TRBV18
CDR3aa: ASSPPRPHWGEQY

len: 13
d_gene: .
v_gene: TRBV2
CDR3aa: ASSVRKTGDQPQH

len: 14
d_gene: TRBD2
v_gene: TRBV4-1
CDR3aa: ASSLHTLTSGYEQY

len: 15
d_gene: .
v_gene: TRBV28
CDR3aa: ASSLGIAGAGGGELF

len: 12
d_gene: .
v_gene: TRBV24-1
CDR3aa: ATSDGGTNYGYT

len: 11
d_gene: .
v_gene: TRBV18
CDR3aa: ASSPVGNSPLH

len: 9
d_gene: .
v_gene: TRBV20-1
CDR3aa: SARGRGGQF

len: 15
d_gene: .
v_gene: TRBV19
CDR3aa: ASSIDLSRMGGTPLH

len: 13
d_gene: TRBD2
v_gene: TRBV6-5
CDR3aa: ASSYLAGVTDTQY

len: 11
d_gene: TRBD2
v_gene: TRBV29-1
CDR3aa: SVEIGGSYEQY

len: 11
d_gene: .
v_gene: TRBV28
CDR3aa: ASSFVGNTEAF

len: 11
d_gene: TRBD2
v_gene: TRBV27
CDR3aa: ASTSGFTGELF

len: 12
d_gene: .
v_gene: TRBV5-4
CDR3aa: ASSSGITNEKLF

len: 14
d_gene: TRBD1
v_gene: TRBV28
CDR3aa: ASSDTGGSGANVLT

len: 11
d_gene: .
v_gene: TRBV10-1
CDR3aa: ASRVDGNTEAF

len: 9
d_gene: .
v_gene: TRBV19
CDR3aa: ASRQETEAF

len: 11
d_gene: .
v_gene: TRBV5-1
CDR3aa: ASSRGRNTEAF

len: 13
d_gene: TRBD1
v_gene: TRBV2
CDR3aa: ASSERGQGPYEQY

len: 12
d_gene: .
v_gene: TRBV30
CDR3aa: AWSVGQSTDTQY

len: 14
d_gene: .
v_gene: TRBV19
CDR3aa: ASSMNGARGNQPQH

len: 13
d_gene: .
v_gene: TRBV14
CDR3aa: ASSQVYQVNTEAF

len: 12
d_gene: TRBD1
v_gene: TRBV3-1/TRBV3-2
CDR3aa: ASSQDAGGYEQY

len: 12
d_gene: TRBD1
v_gene: TRBV7-2
CDR3aa: ASSRTGAGNTIY

len: 15
d_gene: .
v_gene: TRBV21-1
CDR3aa: ASSSRQTGEFNYGYT

len: 11
d_gene: .
v_gene: TRBV3-1/TRBV3-2
CDR3aa: ASSPDGPYGYT

len: 13
d_gene: .
v_gene: TRBV18
CDR3aa: ASSPLGSISRGYT

len: 14
d_gene: TRBD1
v_gene: TRBV30
CDR3aa: AWSVLVGGGEETQY

len: 13
d_gene: .
v_gene: TRBV28
CDR3aa: ASSLYGGARYEQY

len: 14
d_gene: TRBD1
v_gene: TRBV7-9
CDR3aa: ASRPTQGEGTDTQY

len: 13
d_gene: TRBD2
v_gene: TRBV30
CDR3aa: ACTSPSGYFNEQF

len: 10
d_gene: .
v_gene: TRBV6-5
CDR3aa: ASSPTNEKLF

len: 13
d_gene: TRBD1
v_gene: TRBV5-1
CDR3aa: ASSLEGQGVSPLH

len: 14
d_gene: TRBD2
v_gene: TRBV9
CDR3aa: ASSVLSGSGSYEQY

len: 14
d_gene: .
v_gene: TRBV6-2/TRBV6-3
CDR3aa: ASRPAGSGANEKLF

len: 14
d_gene: TRBD2
v_gene: TRBV5-4
CDR3aa: ASSQGTSGFSDTQY

len: 14
d_gene: TRBD1
v_gene: TRBV28
CDR3aa: ASRMHRDSPYNEQF

len: 14
d_gene: .
v_gene: TRBV5-8
CDR3aa: ASSSTSFANTGELF

len: 10
d_gene: .
v_gene: TRBV19
CDR3aa: ASRFGTNEQF

len: 13
d_gene: .
v_gene: TRBV28
CDR3aa: ASSLIQGPNQPQH